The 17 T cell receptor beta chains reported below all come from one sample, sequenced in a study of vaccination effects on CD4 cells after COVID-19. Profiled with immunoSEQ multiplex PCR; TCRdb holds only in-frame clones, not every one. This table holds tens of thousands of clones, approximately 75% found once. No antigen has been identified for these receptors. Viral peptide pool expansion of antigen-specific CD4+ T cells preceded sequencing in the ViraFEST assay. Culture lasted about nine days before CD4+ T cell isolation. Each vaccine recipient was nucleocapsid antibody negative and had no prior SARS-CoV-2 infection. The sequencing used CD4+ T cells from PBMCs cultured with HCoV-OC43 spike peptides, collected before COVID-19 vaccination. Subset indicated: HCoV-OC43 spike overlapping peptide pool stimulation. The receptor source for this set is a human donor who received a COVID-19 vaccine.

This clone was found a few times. This CDR3 is CASSEVIGNTIYF. The CDR3 region has the DNA TGTGCCAGCAGTGAGGTGATTGGAAACACCATATATTTT. The chain recombines TRBV28 with TRBJ1-3; no reliable D call. CDR3 size: 13 residues. The V gene's germline CDR1 is MDHEN and CDR2 SYDVKM. The V and J ends lost 5 bases and 3 bases respectively, with 8 bases between them.

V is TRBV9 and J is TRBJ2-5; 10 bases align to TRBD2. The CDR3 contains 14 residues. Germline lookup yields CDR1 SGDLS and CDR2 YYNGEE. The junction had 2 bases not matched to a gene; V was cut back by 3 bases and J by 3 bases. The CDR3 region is CASSAGLAEETQYF. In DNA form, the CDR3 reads TGTGCCAGCAGCGCCGGACTAGCGGAAGAGACCCAGTACTTC.

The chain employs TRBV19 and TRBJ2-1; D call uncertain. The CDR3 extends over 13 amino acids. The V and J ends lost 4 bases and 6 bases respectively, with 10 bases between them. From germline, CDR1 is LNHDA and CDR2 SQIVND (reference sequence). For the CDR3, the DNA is TGTGCCAGTAGTAGGGGTACGGGCAATGAGCAGTTCTTC. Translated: CASSRGTGNEQFF. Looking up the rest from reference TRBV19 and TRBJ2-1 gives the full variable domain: DGGITQSPKYLFRKEGQNVTLSCEQNLNHDAMYWYRQDPGQGLRLIYYSQIVNDFQKGDIAEGYSVSREKKESFPLTVTSAQKNPTAFYLCASSRGTGNEQFFGPGTRLTVL.

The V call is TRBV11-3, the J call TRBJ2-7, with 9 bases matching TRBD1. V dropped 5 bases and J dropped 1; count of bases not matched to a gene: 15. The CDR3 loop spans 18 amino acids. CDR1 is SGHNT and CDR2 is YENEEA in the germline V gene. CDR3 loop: CASSPFGLGTGKSYEQYV. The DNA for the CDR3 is TGTGCCAGCAGCCCCTTTGGACTCGGGACAGGGAAATCCTACGAGCAGTACGTC.

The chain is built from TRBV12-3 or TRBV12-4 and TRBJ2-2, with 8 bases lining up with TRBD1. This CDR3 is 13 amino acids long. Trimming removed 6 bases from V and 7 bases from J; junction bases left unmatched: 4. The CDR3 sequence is CASRWTGFGELFF. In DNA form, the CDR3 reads TGTGCCAGCAGGTGGACAGGGTTCGGGGAGCTGTTTTTT.

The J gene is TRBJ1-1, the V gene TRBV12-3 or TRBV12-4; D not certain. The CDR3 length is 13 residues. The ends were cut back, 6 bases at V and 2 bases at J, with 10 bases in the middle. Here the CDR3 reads CASRPGGNTEAFF. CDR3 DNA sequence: TGTGCCAGCAGGCCCGGTGGAAACACTGAAGCTTTCTTT.

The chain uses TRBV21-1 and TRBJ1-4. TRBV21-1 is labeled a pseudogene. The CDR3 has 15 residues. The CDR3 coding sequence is TGTGCCAGCAGCAAACGGTTTGTTGCTAATGAAAAACTGTTTTTT. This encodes CASSKRFVANEKLFF.

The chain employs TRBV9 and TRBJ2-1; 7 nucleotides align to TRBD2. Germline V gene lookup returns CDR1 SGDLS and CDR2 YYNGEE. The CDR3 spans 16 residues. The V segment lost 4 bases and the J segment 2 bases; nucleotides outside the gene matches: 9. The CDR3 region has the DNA TGTGCCAGCAGCCCAAAGGGGCGGGGGACCTACAATGAGCAGTTCTTC. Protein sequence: CASSPKGRGTYNEQFF.

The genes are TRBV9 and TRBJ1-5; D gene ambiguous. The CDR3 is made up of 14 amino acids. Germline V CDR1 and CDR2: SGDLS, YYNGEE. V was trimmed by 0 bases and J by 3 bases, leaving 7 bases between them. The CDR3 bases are TGTGCCAGCAGCGTAGGAGCCTTCAATCAGCCCCAGCATTTT. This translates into CASSVGAFNQPQHF.

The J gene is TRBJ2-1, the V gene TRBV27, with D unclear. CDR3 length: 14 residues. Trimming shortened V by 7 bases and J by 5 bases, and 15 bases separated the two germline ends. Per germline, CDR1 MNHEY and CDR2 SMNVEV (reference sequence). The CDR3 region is CASTLRTGHNEQFF. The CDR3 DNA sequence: TGTGCCAGCACCCTCCGGACCGGCCACAATGAGCAGTTCTTC.

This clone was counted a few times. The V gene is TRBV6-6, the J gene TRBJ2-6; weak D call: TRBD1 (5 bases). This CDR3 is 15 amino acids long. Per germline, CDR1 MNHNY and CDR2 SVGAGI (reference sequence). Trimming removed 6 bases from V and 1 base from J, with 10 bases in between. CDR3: CASSLRVSGANVLTF. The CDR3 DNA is TGTGCCAGCAGCCTCAGGGTTTCTGGGGCCAACGTCCTGACTTTC.

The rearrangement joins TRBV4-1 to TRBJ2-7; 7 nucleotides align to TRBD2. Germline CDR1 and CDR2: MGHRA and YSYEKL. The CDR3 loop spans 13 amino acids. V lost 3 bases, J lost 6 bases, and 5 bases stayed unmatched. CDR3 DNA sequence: TGCGCCAGCAGCCAGGGGGGGGTAGGCGAGCAGTACGTC. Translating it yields CASSQGGVGEQYV.

This CDR3 is CASSLFGTGELFF. CDR3 DNA sequence: TGTGCCAGCAGCTTATTCGGTACCGGGGAGCTGTTTTTT. The chain couples TRBV13 to TRBJ2-2; D gene unclear. CDR3 length: 13 amino acids. Deletions cut 2 bases from V and 5 bases from J, with 6 bases between. CDR1 PRHDT and CDR2 FYEKMQ come from the germline V gene (reference sequence).

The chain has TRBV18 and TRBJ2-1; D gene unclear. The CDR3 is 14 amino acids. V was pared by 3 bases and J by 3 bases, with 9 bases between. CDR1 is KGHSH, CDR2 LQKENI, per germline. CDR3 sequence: CASSPSLDYNEQFF. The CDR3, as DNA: TGTGCCAGCTCACCTTCCTTGGACTACAATGAGCAGTTCTTC.

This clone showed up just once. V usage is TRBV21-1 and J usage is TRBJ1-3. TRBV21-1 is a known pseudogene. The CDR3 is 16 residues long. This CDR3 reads CASSKAFSAAGNTIYF. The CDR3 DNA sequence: TGTGCCAGCAGCAAAGCCTTCTCGGCAGCAGGAAACACCATATATTTT.

CDR3 amino acids: CASSLDPVGETQYF. The CDR3 DNA reads TGCGCCAGCAGCTTGGACCCGGTTGGAGAGACCCAGTACTTC. The rearrangement links TRBV5-1 to TRBJ2-5; D is unresolved. This CDR3 spans 14 amino acids. CDR1 and CDR2 (germline): SGHRS, YFSETQ. Between the trimmed V and J ends, which lost 0 bases and 4 bases, there was a span of 10 bases.

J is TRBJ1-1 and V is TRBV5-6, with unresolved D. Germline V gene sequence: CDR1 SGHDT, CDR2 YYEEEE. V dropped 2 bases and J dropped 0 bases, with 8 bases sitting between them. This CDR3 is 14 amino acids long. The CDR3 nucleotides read TGTGCCAGCAGCTTTGTAGATTTGAACACTGAAGCTTTCTTT. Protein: CASSFVDLNTEAFF.